The present T cell receptor (beta chain) was sequenced within a study of cytomegalovirus exposure and HLA in healthy donors (dated by TCRdb to between 2016 and 2019). For context, the study as a whole: An earlier analysis of approximately 640 of the donors reported approximately 300 Gb of sequence data and around 110 million unique TCR beta sequences from around 200 million T cells. HLA typing included class I and class II loci at four-digit resolution. To study patterns of TCR occurrence, a later analysis re-analyzed previously published TCR beta repertoires from 666 donors and added high-resolution HLA genotyping. Along with the roughly 710-subject first cohort, a separate validation cohort of 120 different subjects was used. Rather than drawing on any new phenotypic data, the later analysis identified candidate immune exposures from TCR beta sequences and the way those sequences occurred across donors. Among about 400 genotyped donors of the cohort, an average of approximately 240,000 unique TCR beta nucleotide sequences was sequenced per donor, of which about 18% were non-productive. A later genetic analysis took genome-wide SNP genotypes for 398 of the 666 donors and used that subset as a discovery cohort. Roughly 300 gigabases of sequencing data and 70 million to 95 million unique TCR sequences made up an early release that covered about 640 HLA-typed donors. The number of donors typed differed by locus, with roughly 629-640 for A, B, C, DRB1 and DQB1, roughly 550 for DQA1, 600 to 610 for DPA1, and 472 for DPB1. Alongside the repertoire data, information on donor age, sex, ethnicity and CMV serostatus was compiled. The study profiled the T cell repertoires of some 610 subjects by immunosequencing and related them to cytomegalovirus serostatus. Several DR-DQ haplotypes were treated as single units for association and clustering because of strong linkage in the cohort. In an earlier analysis of a few hundred of the donors, high-throughput TCR beta sequencing was used to judge whether each TCR beta V gene segment behaved as functional or pseudogenic. Of the approximately 400 genotyped donors, less than 85% were placed in the genetic ancestry cluster associated with self-reported Caucasian donors. All discovery cohort repertoires had been generated using a single sequencing platform. The study combined high-throughput TCR immunosequencing, statistical association of individual TCRs with disease status, and machine learning to predict cytomegalovirus infection status. The study aimed to test whether signatures of past pathogen exposure could be identified by cataloging public T cell receptors. Overall results and qualifications from the work: A further reported finding was that TCR beta sequences accurately predicted the HLA-A and HLA-B alleles for most subjects in the first cohort. In a later analysis, several top co-occurrence clusters were reported to appear linked to parvovirus B19, influenza, CMV and Epstein-Barr virus. The study gave a list of 150 to 200 TCR beta chains associated with cytomegalovirus. Because the 87-base-pair reads could not distinguish some IMGT-functional V segments, including TRBV6-2 and TRBV6-3, those segments were excluded. The cohort was sequenced for TCR beta chains only, and without alpha or paired-chain data the features that could be detected were limited. The authors suggested that the approach could potentially be extended to other disease states and immunological phenotypes. While some public TCRs were present in many individuals, most TCR sequences turned up only very rarely across donors. In an earlier analysis of more than 500 of the donors, most TCR beta V segments appeared in productive rearrangements about 87% or about 30% of the time, broadly matching IMGT annotations. In a later analysis, the rate of TCR association differed among HLA loci, with DRB1 alleles having the most associated TCRs and HLA-C alleles having the fewest. Because counts were too low, more than 15 rarely observed V segments, including chromosome 9 orphons, were left out of the earlier analysis of 500 to 750 of the donors. In vitro tests confirmed that a few of the cytomegalovirus-associated TCR beta chains recognize cytomegalovirus antigens. Compared with equally common non-associated chains, HLA-associated TCR beta chains in a later analysis were more clonally expanded and had lower generation probabilities. According to a later genetic analysis, donors in an Asian-associated ancestry cluster had fewer N-insertions in productive TCRs than the roughly 700-donor mean. According to a later analysis, most CMV-associated TCR beta chains appeared to be HLA-restricted, and the HLA associations seemed to be driven largely by CMV exposure. The presence/absence analyses assumed that sequencing depth was roughly uniform across donors, and that assumption may not be true. In a later analysis, around 15,000 TCR beta sequences were associated with specific HLA alleles at a false discovery rate of 0.05. HLA typing was unavailable for some donors at each locus, so association tests used only the typed subset. An association between a missense DCLRE1C variant and V-gene and J-gene trimming of TCR beta chains was found in a later genetic analysis and replicated in an independent cohort. Strong co-occurrence of HLA alleles, especially DR and DQ, made assigning TCR associations to individual alleles difficult. The only immune exposure information available for the cohort was CMV serostatus. Linkage disequilibrium might explain the correlated functional status among segregating V segments, but an unknown experimental factor could not be ruled out. A cluster of highly shared sequence variants was judged likely to represent a technical artifact of the sequencing pipeline. In both the original and validation cohorts, the classifier was reported to diagnose cytomegalovirus status with high specificity and sensitivity.

Library creation used the immunoSEQ multiplex PCR assay. For the multiplex PCR, a mixture combining 60 forward primers for TCR Vbeta segments and 13 reverse primers for TCR Jbeta segments was used. Amplification of the CDR3 region of rearranged TCR beta genes was performed with a multiplex PCR assay on genomic DNA. The amplified TCR beta libraries were sequenced on the Illumina HiSeq System as 87-base-pair reads. As for the authors' bioinformatics: A later analysis counted approximately 76 million unique TCR beta chains across the 500 to 850 repertoires, and some 11 million of these chains were shared by at least two donors. Raw reads were error-corrected and collapsed into unique sequences by a nearest-neighbor algorithm in which closely related sequences were merged to remove PCR and sequencing errors. CDR3 sequences were aligned to IMGT reference sequences to assign V, D and J gene segments. For a sequence to be retained, a match of at least six nucleotides was required to both a V gene segment and a J gene segment. Rearrangements were called productive when the CDR3 lacked stop codons and stayed in frame with V and J; all others were non-productive. Following IMGT convention, CDR3 was defined as the stretch from the second conserved V-encoded cysteine up to the conserved J-encoded phenylalanine. The earlier analysis of more than 450 of the donors excluded sequences that lacked an unambiguous match to a single V gene segment. An earlier analysis of 587 of the donors classified V segments as functional when productive rearrangements were above 56.7% and as segregating when the standard deviation between donors was above 5%. A statistical classification framework was developed to diagnose cytomegalovirus status using the catalog of TCR beta chain sequences. In a later analysis, TCR nucleotide sequences were compared against IMGT/GENE-DB human TR gene sequences so that V and J genes could be assigned. Using the TCRdist pipeline, a later analysis assigned CDR3 sequences along with most-parsimonious VDJ recombination scenarios. In a later analysis, every TCR beta chain was defined by the combination of its CDR3 amino acid sequence and its V-gene family, and reads without a unique V-gene family were dropped. A later analysis removed several hundred highly shared, low-generation-probability nucleotide sequences to deal with suspected cross-contamination and a sequencing artifact. In a later analysis, a clonal expansion index for each public chain was calculated from normalized within-repertoire ranks of inferred template counts. Generation probabilities in a later analysis came from a VDJ recombination model fitted to out-of-frame rearrangements, and those results were checked against IGoR. In a later analysis, TCR-TCR, TCR-HLA and TCR-CMV co-occurrence was scored with hypergeometric tests, and a repertoire-size bias correction was applied to TCR pairs. False discovery rates were estimated in a later analysis by permuting HLA or CMV assignments 20 times. A later analysis grouped co-occurring TCRs with DBSCAN, adding TCRdist sequence similarity when clustering within HLA-allele-positive subsets. For co-occurrence clustering, repertoires with fewer than 30,000 or more than 120,000 public chains were excluded, along with about five repertoires with anomalous nucleotide sharing. TCRdb stores this immuneACCESS table with in-frame sequences only. Part of the clones is absent; in the studies checked, under half of the shortfall reflects unresolved V genes, and no reason is known for the rest. V and J calls plus clone size are reproduced from that table; the DNA served to infer D and trimming. The table held for this sample gives 55,000 to 65,000 clones. Of the sample, 3.6% is held by the ten largest clones.

In total, more than 500 healthy bone marrow donors made up the cohort. All cohort members were sampled while nominally healthy, although unrecorded immune exposures were likely present. The donor tested CMV seronegative, placing the donor among the 350 or so seronegative members of the cohort. A peripheral blood sample was collected from each donor, and TCR beta sequencing was performed on peripheral blood mononuclear cells. Genomic DNA was extracted from the blood cell samples with the Qiagen DNeasy Blood Extraction Kit. The germline V gene (reference sequence) gives CDR1 as WNHNN and CDR2 as SYGVQD. The CDR3 runs 14 amino acids, cysteine and phenylalanine included. The sequence is cut down to CDR3 DNA, 42 bases in frame from base 1. V drops 4 bases and J drops 0 bases, leaving 9 bases in between. A note on this clone: Which antigen it targets is not known.

The rearrangement combines TRBV10-1 with TRBJ1-2; too little of a D gene remains to name it. Sequenced sample: PBMCs. This clonotype was sampled from a woman under 30 in good health and CMV-seronegative. The CDR3 corresponds to CASSAGTTNYGYTF. The DNA sequence is as follows: TGCGCCAGCAGTGCAGGCACGACTAACTATGGCTACACCTTC.